These T cell receptor beta chains were read from a single sample in a study of memory CD4+ T cells and cytomegalovirus serostatus. The protocol was immunoSEQ multiplex PCR, while the TCRdb copy is restricted to in-frame clones and leaves out a portion. In the table there are around 88,000 clones, around 80% of which are singletons. The sequencing sample was made of memory CD4+ T cells from blood. These TCRs come from an adult in good health and CMV-seropositive. CDR3s include the opening cysteine and the closing phenylalanine or tryptophan. Each record gives: D gene, clone size, CDR3 length, V gene, J gene, CDR3 protein, CDR3 DNA. The D gene is left open where the match is weak. Some rows have no size entry. The others give once, few or many, or a class for an expanded clone.

d_gene: .; abundance: .; len: 15; v_gene: TRBV28; j_gene: TRBJ1-2; CDR3aa: CASILGGRPEGGYTF; CDR3nt: TGTGCCAGCATCCTCGGGGGCAGGCCAGAAGGGGGCTACACCTTC
d_gene: TRBD2; abundance: .; len: 15; v_gene: TRBV28; j_gene: TRBJ2-3; CDR3aa: CASSLRREGTDTQYF; CDR3nt: TGTGCCAGCAGTTTACGGCGGGAGGGCACAGATACGCAGTATTTT
d_gene: TRBD1; abundance: .; len: 13; v_gene: TRBV11-3; j_gene: TRBJ1-1; CDR3aa: CASSSQGGTEAFF; CDR3nt: TGTGCCAGCAGCTCCCAGGGGGGCACTGAAGCTTTCTTT
d_gene: TRBD2; abundance: .; len: 16; v_gene: TRBV11-1; j_gene: TRBJ2-1; CDR3aa: CASRGLAGYVGNEQFF; CDR3nt: TGTGCCAGCAGGGGACTAGCGGGTTACGTAGGGAATGAGCAGTTCTTC
d_gene: .; abundance: .; len: 12; v_gene: TRBV5-4; j_gene: TRBJ2-2; CDR3aa: CASSTQSGELFF; CDR3nt: TGTGCCAGCAGTACTCAATCCGGGGAGCTGTTTTTT
d_gene: .; abundance: once; len: 15; v_gene: TRBV27; j_gene: TRBJ2-3; CDR3aa: CASSLGLGRSDTQYF; CDR3nt: TGTGCCAGCAGTTTAGGGCTAGGGAGGTCAGATACGCAGTATTTT
d_gene: .; abundance: .; len: 13; v_gene: TRBV27; j_gene: TRBJ1-1; CDR3aa: CASSIKRDTEAFF; CDR3nt: TGTGCCAGCAGTATTAAGCGGGACACTGAAGCTTTCTTT
d_gene: TRBD1; abundance: .; len: 16; v_gene: TRBV5-8; j_gene: TRBJ2-5; CDR3aa: CASSTGQGLYQETQYF; CDR3nt: TGTGCCAGCAGCACCGGACAGGGACTGTACCAAGAGACCCAGTACTTC
d_gene: TRBD1; abundance: .; len: 13; v_gene: TRBV6-1; j_gene: TRBJ1-1; CDR3aa: CAGRRQGADEAFF; CDR3nt: TGTGCAGGACGGAGACAGGGGGCGGATGAAGCTTTCTTT
d_gene: .; abundance: .; len: 13; v_gene: TRBV28; j_gene: TRBJ1-2; CDR3aa: CASSPTVNYGYTF; CDR3nt: TGTGCCAGCAGTCCCACAGTGAACTATGGCTACACCTTC
d_gene: TRBD1; abundance: .; len: 15; v_gene: TRBV6-5; j_gene: TRBJ1-2; CDR3aa: CASSYRRDRGYGYTF; CDR3nt: TGTGCCAGCAGTTATCGGCGGGACAGGGGGTATGGCTACACCTTC
d_gene: TRBD1; abundance: .; len: 15; v_gene: TRBV11-2; j_gene: TRBJ2-3; CDR3aa: CASSSSDRVGDTQYF; CDR3nt: TGTGCCAGCAGCTCCTCGGACAGGGTTGGTGATACGCAGTATTTT
d_gene: .; abundance: .; len: 13; v_gene: TRBV29-1; j_gene: TRBJ1-4; CDR3aa: CSVDVGADEKLFF; CDR3nt: TGCAGCGTTGACGTCGGGGCTGATGAAAAACTGTTTTTT
d_gene: .; abundance: .; len: 15; v_gene: TRBV5-1; j_gene: TRBJ1-4; CDR3aa: CASSATATTNEKLFF; CDR3nt: TGCGCCAGCAGCGCGACAGCTACAACTAATGAAAAACTGTTTTTT
d_gene: .; abundance: .; len: 14; v_gene: TRBV6-1; j_gene: TRBJ1-5; CDR3aa: CASSDYRGNQPQHF; CDR3nt: TGTGCCAGCAGTGATTACAGGGGCAATCAGCCCCAGCATTTT
d_gene: .; abundance: .; len: 15; v_gene: TRBV28; j_gene: TRBJ1-1; CDR3aa: CASSPLGRLNTEAFF; CDR3nt: TGTGCCAGCAGTCCGCTAGGGAGATTGAACACTGAAGCTTTCTTT
d_gene: .; abundance: .; len: 18; v_gene: TRBV2; j_gene: TRBJ1-5; CDR3aa: CASSEEMVLSGGQQPQHF; CDR3nt: TGTGCCAGCAGTGAAGAAATGGTTTTAAGCGGGGGCCAACAGCCCCAGCATTTT
d_gene: TRBD1; abundance: .; len: 15; v_gene: TRBV28; j_gene: TRBJ2-1; CDR3aa: CASSGDREIYNEQFF; CDR3nt: TGTGCCAGCAGTGGGGACAGGGAGATCTACAATGAGCAGTTCTTC
d_gene: TRBD1; abundance: .; len: 13; v_gene: TRBV11-3; j_gene: TRBJ2-5; CDR3aa: CASSFGTGETQYF; CDR3nt: TGTGCCAGCAGCTTCGGGACAGGAGAGACCCAGTACTTC
d_gene: TRBD1; abundance: once; len: 15; v_gene: TRBV19; j_gene: TRBJ2-3; CDR3aa: CASSGRGHSTDTQYF; CDR3nt: TGTGCCAGTAGCGGCAGGGGGCACAGCACAGATACGCAGTATTTT